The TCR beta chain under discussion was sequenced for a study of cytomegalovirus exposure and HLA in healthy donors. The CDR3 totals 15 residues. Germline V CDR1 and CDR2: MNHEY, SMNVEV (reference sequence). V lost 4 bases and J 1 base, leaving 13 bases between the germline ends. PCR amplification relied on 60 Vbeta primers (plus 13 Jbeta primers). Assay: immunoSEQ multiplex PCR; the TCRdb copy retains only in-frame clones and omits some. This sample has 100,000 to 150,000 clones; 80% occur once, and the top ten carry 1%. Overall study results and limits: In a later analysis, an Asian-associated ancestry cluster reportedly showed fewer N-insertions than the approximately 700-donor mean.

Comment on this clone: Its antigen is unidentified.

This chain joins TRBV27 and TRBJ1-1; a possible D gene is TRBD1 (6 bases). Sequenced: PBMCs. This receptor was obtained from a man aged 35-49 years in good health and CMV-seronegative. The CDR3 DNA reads TGTGCCAGCAGTTCCCCCGGGACACAGAACACTGAAGCTTTCTTT. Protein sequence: CASSSPGTQNTEAFF.